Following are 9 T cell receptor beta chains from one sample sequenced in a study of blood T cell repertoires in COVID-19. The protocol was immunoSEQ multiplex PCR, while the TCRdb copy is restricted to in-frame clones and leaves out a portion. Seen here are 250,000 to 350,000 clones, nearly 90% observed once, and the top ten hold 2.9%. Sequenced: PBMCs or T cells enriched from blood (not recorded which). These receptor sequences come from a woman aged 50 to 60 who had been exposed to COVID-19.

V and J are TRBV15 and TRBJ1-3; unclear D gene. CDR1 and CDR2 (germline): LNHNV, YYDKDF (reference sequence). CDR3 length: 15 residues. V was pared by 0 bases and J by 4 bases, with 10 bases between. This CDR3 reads CATSRDTGSGNTIYF. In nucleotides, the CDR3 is TGTGCCACCAGCAGAGATACCGGGTCCGGAAACACCATATATTTT.

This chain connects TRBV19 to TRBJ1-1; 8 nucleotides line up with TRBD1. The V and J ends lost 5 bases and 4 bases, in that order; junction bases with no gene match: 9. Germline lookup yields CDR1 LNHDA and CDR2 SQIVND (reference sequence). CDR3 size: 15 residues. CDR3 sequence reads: CASSSRIQGVTEAFF. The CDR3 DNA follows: TGTGCCAGTAGTTCCCGTATACAGGGGGTCACTGAAGCTTTCTTT.

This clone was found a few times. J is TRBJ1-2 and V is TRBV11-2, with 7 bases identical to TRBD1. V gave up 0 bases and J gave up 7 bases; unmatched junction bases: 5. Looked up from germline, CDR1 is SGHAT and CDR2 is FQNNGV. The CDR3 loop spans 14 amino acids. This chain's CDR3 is CASSLDTDRLGYTF. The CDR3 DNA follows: TGTGCCAGCAGCTTAGATACGGACAGGCTTGGCTACACCTTC.

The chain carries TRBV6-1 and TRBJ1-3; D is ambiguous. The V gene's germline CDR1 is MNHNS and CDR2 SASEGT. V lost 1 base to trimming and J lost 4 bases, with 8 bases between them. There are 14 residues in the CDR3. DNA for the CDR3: TGTGCCAGCAGTGAAGACCAACAGGGAAACACCATATATTTT. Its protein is CASSEDQQGNTIYF.

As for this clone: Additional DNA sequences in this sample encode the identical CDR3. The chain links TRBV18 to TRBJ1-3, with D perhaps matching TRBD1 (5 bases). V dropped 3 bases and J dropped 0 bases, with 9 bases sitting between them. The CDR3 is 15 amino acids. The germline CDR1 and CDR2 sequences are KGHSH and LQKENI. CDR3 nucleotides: TGTGCCAGCTCACCGGGACTCTCCTCTGGAAACACCATATATTTT. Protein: CASSPGLSSGNTIYF.

The CDR3 loop is CASSPLSIAGGEETQYF. CDR3 DNA sequence: TGCGCCAGCAGCCCCCTCTCGATAGCGGGGGGTGAAGAGACCCAGTACTTC. This sequence joins TRBV4-1 and TRBJ2-5; 10 bases match TRBD2. CDR1 MGHRA and CDR2 YSYEKL come from the germline V gene. Trimming at V came to 4 bases and at J to 3 bases, leaving 11 bases not matched to a gene. This CDR3 has 17 residues.

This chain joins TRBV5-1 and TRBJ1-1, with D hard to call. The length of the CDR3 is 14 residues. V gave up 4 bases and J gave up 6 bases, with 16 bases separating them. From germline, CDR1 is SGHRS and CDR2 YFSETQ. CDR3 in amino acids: CASSAGAGQAEAFF. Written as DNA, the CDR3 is TGCGCCAGCAGCGCCGGTGCGGGCCAGGCTGAAGCTTTCTTT.

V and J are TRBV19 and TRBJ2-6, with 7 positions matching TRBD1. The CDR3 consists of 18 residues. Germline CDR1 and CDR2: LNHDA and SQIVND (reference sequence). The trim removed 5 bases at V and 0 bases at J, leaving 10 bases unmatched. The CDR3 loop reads CASSSLRTGSSGANVLTF. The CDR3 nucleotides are TGTGCCAGTAGTTCGCTTAGGACAGGAAGCTCTGGGGCCAACGTCCTGACTTTC.

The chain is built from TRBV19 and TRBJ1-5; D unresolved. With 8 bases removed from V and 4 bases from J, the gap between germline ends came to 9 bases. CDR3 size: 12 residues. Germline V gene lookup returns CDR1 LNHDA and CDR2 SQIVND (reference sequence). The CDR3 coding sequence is TGTGCCAGTGGCCGATTAAATCAGCCCCAGCATTTT. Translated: CASGRLNQPQHF.